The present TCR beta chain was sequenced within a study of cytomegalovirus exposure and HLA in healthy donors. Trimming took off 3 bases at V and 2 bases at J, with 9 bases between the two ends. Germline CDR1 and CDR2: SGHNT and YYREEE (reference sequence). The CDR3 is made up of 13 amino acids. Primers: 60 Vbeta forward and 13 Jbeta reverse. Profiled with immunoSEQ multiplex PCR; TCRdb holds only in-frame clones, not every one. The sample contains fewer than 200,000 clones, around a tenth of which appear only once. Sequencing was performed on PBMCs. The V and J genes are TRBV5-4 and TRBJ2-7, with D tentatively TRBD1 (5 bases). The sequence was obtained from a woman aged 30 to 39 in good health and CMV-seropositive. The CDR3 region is CASSSTATYEQYF. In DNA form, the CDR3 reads TGTGCCAGCAGCTCGACAGCGACCTACGAGCAGTACTTC. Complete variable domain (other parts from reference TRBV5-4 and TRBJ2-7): ETGVTQSPTHLIKTRGQQVTLRCSSQSGHNTVSWYQQALGQGPQFIFQYYREEENGRGNFPPRFSGLQFPNYSSELNVNALELDDSALYLCASSSTATYEQYFGPGTRLTVT.